This T cell receptor (beta chain) was sequenced during a study of T cells in Graves' hyperthyroidism and ophthalmopathy. Authors of the study amplified TCR beta CDR3 regions from RNA transcripts. During a first-round RT-PCR of the TCR CDR3, the HTBI primer set was used. TCRdb itself ran the multiplex PCR reads through MiXCR, one entry per CDR3 protein. The repertoire includes hundreds of thousands of distinct CDR3 sequences, around 16% of them detected once, and 7.5% to 9% sits in the top ten. Germline CDR1 and CDR2: DFQATT and SNEGSKA (reference sequence). The J segment lost 0 bases and the V segment lost 4 bases, leaving 5 bases of the junction unmatched. This CDR3 is built from 14 residues. Hyperthyroidism of Graves' type that showed no ophthalmopathy progression within 18 months was stable.

This chain joins TRBV20-1 and TRBJ1-2; 7 bases fit TRBD1. Specimen: blood. This sequence was found in a woman aged 18-35 years with Graves' hyperthyroidism. CDR3 region: CSATQGTANYGYTF. The CDR3, as DNA: TGCAGTGCTACCCAGGGGACAGCTAACTATGGCTACACCTTC.